The 7 T cell receptor beta chains reported below all come from one sample, sequenced in a study of T cells after yellow fever vaccination. Via MiXCR, TCRdb re-called the 5' RACE reads, giving one row per CDR3 protein. This sample has some 320,000 distinct CDR3 sequences, with approximately 8% found just once. The sequences come from CD4+ T cells sorted from PBMCs, collected 5 days after the yellow fever booster vaccination. These receptors came from a man between 18 and 35 years old who received the YFV17D yellow fever vaccine.

This clonotype was detected only a few times. The chain recombines TRBV6-4 with TRBJ2-2, with 8 bases that match TRBD2. The V and J ends lost 6 bases and 1 base, in that order; junction bases with no gene match: 1. Germline CDR1 MRHNA, CDR2 SNTAGT. CDR3 length: 14 amino acids. The DNA of the CDR3 is TGTGCCAGCAGAGCGGGGGAGAACACCGGGGAGCTGTTTTTT. This gives the protein CASRAGENTGELFF.

Ten or more counts support this clonotype. The chain links TRBV12-3 or TRBV12-4 to TRBJ2-2, with D tentatively TRBD1 (8 bases). This CDR3 comprises 18 residues. V was trimmed by 2 bases and J by 7 bases, leaving 23 bases between them. This chain's CDR3 is CASSLIRRTGRVSGELFF. DNA of the CDR3: TGTGCCAGCAGTTTAATTCGGAGGACAGGGAGGGTCAGCGGGGAGCTGTTTTTT.

This clonotype turned up a few times. The J gene is TRBJ2-2, the V gene TRBV5-1, with D possibly TRBD2 on 5 matching bases. V was trimmed by 0 bases and J by 5 bases, leaving 14 bases between them. Germline V CDR1 and CDR2: SGHRS, YFSETQ. There are 16 residues in the CDR3. This CDR3 reads CASSLVEDAGTGELFF. As DNA, the CDR3 is TGCGCCAGCAGCTTGGTGGAGGACGCTGGAACCGGGGAGCTGTTTTTT.

In its sample, this clonotype was seen many times. V gene TRBV7-8 combines with J gene TRBJ2-1, with 7 bases lining up with TRBD2. With V trimmed by 2 bases and J by 15 bases, 7 bases remained unmatched. This CDR3 contains 12 residues. Germline V gives CDR1 SGHVS, CDR2 FQNEAQ. The CDR3: CASSLKAGSWFF. The CDR3 DNA reads as TGTGCCAGCAGCTTAAAAGCGGGAAGTTGGTTCTTC.

The chain links TRBV20-1 to TRBJ1-3; 11 bases match TRBD1. V shed 6 bases, J shed 2 bases, and the junction held 9 bases outside the gene matches. This CDR3 comprises 16 residues. The germline V gene encodes CDR1 DFQATT and CDR2 SNEGSKA (reference sequence). The CDR3 sequence is CSAPGTGGDAGNTIYF. The CDR3 bases are TGCAGTGCCCCCGGGACAGGGGGAGATGCTGGAAACACCATATATTTT.

This clonotype was picked up a small number of times. The rearrangement links TRBV10-1 to TRBJ2-1; D unresolved. In germline, CDR1 is WNHNN, CDR2 SYGVQD (reference sequence). The CDR3 has 13 amino acids. V dropped 4 bases and J dropped 10 bases, with 14 bases sitting between them. CDR3 protein: CASSASQLGEQFF. The CDR3 nucleotides are TGCGCCAGCAGTGCCTCTCAATTAGGGGAGCAGTTCTTC.

J is TRBJ2-7 and V is TRBV6-5; 8 bases are shared with TRBD2. The germline V gene encodes CDR1 MNHEY and CDR2 SVGAGI. The CDR3 extends over 13 amino acids. V shed 5 bases and J 5 bases; nucleotides not matched to a gene: 5. The CDR3 reads CASSRGLVNEQYF. DNA of the CDR3: TGTGCCAGCAGTAGGGGACTAGTAAACGAGCAGTACTTC.